This paragraph covers one TCR beta chain sequence. These data come from a study of blood T cell repertoires in COVID-19. Whole-study context: Some COVID-19 samples were acute and others convalescent; all came from the United States, Italy and Spain.

In the original analysis: Estimation of nucleated cell counts relied on the amplification of reference gene primers. The method was immunoSEQ multiplex PCR; TCRdb's version includes in-frame clones alone and lacks a portion of them. V and J calls and clone size are as listed in that table; D and trimming were resolved from the DNA. The table includes roughly 47,000 clones, 80% to 90% detected once. CDR1 is SGHVS, CDR2 FQNEAQ, per germline. CDR3 size: 14 residues. J lost 3 bases, V lost 4 bases, and 5 bases had no gene match. The sample consisted of peripheral blood. The source is an elderly woman with COVID-19, enrolled during active disease. This chain joins TRBV7-8 and TRBJ2-7, with 8 bases lining up with TRBD1. The CDR3 protein is CASSSGTGVYEQYF. For the CDR3, the DNA is TGTGCCAGCAGCTCCGGGACAGGCGTCTACGAGCAGTACTTC.